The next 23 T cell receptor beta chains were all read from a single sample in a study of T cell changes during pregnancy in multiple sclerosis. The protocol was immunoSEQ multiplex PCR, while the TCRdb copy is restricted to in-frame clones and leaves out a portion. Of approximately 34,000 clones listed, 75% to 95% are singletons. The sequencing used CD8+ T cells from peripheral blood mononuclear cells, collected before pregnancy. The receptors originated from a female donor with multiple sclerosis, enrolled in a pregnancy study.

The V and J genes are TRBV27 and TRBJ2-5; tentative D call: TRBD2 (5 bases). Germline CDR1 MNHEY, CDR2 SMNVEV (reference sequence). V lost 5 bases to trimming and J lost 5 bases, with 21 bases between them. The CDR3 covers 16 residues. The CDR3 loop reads CASSTNRDPVRETQYF. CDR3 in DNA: TGTGCCAGCAGTACAAACCGGGATCCAGTAAGGGAGACCCAGTACTTC.

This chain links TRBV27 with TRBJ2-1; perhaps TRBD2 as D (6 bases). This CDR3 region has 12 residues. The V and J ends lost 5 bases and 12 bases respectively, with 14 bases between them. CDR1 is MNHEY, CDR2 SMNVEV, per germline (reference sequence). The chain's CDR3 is CASSPTGGVQFF. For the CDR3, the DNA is TGTGCCAGCAGTCCCACAGGCGGGGTGCAGTTCTTC.

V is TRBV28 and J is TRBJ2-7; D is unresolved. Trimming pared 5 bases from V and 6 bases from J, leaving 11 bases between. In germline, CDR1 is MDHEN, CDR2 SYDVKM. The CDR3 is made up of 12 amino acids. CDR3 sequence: CASSVYTGEQYF. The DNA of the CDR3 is TGTGCCAGCAGTGTTTACACGGGCGAGCAGTACTTC.

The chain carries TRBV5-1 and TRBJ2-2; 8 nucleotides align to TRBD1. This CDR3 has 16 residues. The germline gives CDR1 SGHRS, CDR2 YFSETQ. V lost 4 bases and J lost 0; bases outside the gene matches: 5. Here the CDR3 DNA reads TGCGCCAGCAGCCCCGAGACAGGGGCGAACACCGGGGAGCTGTTTTTT. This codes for CASSPETGANTGELFF.

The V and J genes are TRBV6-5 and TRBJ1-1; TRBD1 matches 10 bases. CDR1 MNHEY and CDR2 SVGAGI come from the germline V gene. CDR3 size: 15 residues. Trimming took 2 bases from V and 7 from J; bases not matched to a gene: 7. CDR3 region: CASSYTEDRGIEAFF. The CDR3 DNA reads TGTGCCAGCAGTTACACGGAGGACAGGGGGATTGAAGCTTTCTTT.

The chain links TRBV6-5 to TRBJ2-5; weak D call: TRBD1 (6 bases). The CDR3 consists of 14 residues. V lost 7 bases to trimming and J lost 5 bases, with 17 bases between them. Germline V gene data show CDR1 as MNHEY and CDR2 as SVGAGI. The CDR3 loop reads CASTKDSRGETQYF. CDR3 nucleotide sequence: TGTGCCAGCACCAAGGACAGCCGCGGGGAGACCCAGTACTTC.

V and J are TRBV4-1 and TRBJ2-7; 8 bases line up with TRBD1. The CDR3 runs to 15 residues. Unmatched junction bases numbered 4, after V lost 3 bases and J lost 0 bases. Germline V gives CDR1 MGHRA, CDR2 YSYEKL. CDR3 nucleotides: TGCGCCAGCAGCCACGGACAGGGACCCTCCTACGAGCAGTACTTC. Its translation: CASSHGQGPSYEQYF.

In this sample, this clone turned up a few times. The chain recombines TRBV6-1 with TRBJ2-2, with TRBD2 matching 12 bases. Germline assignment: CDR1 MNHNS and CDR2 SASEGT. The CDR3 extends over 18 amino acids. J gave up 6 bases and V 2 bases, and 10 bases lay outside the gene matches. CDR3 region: CASSESGLAGWDAGELFF. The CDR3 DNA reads TGTGCCAGCAGTGAATCCGGACTAGCGGGGTGGGACGCCGGGGAGCTGTTTTTT.

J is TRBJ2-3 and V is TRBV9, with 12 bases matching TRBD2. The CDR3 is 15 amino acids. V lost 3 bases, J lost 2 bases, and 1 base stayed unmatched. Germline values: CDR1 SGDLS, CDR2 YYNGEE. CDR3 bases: TGTGCCAGCAGCGCTAGCGGGGGGGTCACAGATACGCAGTATTTT. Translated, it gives CASSASGGVTDTQYF. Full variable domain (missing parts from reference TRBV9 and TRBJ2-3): DSGVTQTPKHLITATGQRVTLRCSPRSGDLSVYWYQQSLDQGLQFLIQYYNGEERAKGNILERFSAQQFPDLHSELNLSSLELGDSALYFCASSASGGVTDTQYFGPGTRLTVL.

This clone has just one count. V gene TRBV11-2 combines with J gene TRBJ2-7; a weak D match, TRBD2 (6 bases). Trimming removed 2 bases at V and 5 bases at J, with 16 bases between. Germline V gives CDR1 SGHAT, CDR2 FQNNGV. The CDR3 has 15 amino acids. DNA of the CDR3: TGTGCCAGCAGCTTAAGTGGGAGGATTGTCAACGAGCAGTACTTC. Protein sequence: CASSLSGRIVNEQYF.

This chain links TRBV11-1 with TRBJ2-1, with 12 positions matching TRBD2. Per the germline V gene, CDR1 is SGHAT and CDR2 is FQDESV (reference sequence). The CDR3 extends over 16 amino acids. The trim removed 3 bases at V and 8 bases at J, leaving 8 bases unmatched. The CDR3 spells CASSLLAGGPNDEQFF. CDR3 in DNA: TGTGCCAGCAGCTTGCTAGCGGGAGGGCCTAACGATGAGCAGTTCTTC. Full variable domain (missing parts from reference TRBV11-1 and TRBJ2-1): EAEVAQSPRYKITEKSQAVAFWCDPISGHATLYWYRQILGQGPELLVQFQDESVVDDSQLPKDRFSAERLKGVDSTLKIQPAELGDSAMYLCASSLLAGGPNDEQFFGPGTRLTVL.

Written as DNA, the CDR3 is TGTGCCAGCAGCCCCGGGACTCTTCAGTTCTTC. This sequence encodes CASSPGTLQFF. The chain uses TRBV2 and TRBJ2-1; D may be TRBD2 (6 bases). Trimming stripped 6 bases from V and 13 bases from J, with 13 bases between. Germline V gene data show CDR1 as SNHLY and CDR2 as FYNNEI. The CDR3 extends over 11 amino acids. The whole variable domain, filled in from reference TRBV2 and TRBJ2-1, reads EPEVTQTPSHQVTQMGQEVILRCVPISNHLYFYWYRQILGQKVEFLVSFYNNEISEKSEIFDDQFSVERPDGSNFTLKIRSTKLEDSAMYFCASSPGTLQFFGPGTRLTVL.

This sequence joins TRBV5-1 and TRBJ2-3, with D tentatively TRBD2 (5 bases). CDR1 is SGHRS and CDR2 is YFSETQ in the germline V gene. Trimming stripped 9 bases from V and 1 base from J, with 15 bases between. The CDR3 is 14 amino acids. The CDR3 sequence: CATRAGGGTDTQYF. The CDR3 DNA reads TGCGCCACGAGGGCAGGCGGCGGCACAGATACGCAGTATTTT.

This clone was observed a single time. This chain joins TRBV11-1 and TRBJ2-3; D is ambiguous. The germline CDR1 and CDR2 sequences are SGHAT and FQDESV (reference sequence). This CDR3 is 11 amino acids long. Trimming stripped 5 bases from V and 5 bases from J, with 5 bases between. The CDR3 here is CASSLGDTQYF. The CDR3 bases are TGTGCCAGCAGCCTCGGAGATACGCAGTATTTT.

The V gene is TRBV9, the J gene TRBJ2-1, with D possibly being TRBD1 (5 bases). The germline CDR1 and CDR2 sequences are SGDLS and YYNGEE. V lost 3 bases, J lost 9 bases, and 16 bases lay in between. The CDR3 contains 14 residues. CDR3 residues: CASSEGQSQGEQFF. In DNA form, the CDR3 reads TGTGCCAGCAGCGAGGGGCAGAGTCAGGGTGAGCAGTTCTTC.

This CDR3 reads CASSGYPGTGGFNSPLHF. The CDR3 DNA sequence: TGTGCCAGCAGCGGCTACCCCGGGACAGGGGGCTTTAATTCACCCCTCCACTTT. V and J are TRBV9 and TRBJ1-6, with 12 bases aligning to TRBD1. CDR3 length equals 18 residues. Germline V gene data show CDR1 as SGDLS and CDR2 as YYNGEE. V lost 3 bases and J lost 6; bases outside the gene matches: 10.

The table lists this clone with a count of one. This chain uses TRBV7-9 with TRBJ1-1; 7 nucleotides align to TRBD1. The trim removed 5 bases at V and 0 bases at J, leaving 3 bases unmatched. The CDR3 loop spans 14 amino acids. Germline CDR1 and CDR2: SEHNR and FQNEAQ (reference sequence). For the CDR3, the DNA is TGTGCCAGCAGCCTGACAGGGATGAACACTGAAGCTTTCTTT. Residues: CASSLTGMNTEAFF.

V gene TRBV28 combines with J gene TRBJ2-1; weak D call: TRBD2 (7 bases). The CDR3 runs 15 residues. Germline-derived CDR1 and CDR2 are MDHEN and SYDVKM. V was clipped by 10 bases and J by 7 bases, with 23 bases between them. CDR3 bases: TGTGCCACCACCGAGAGGGGGAGGGCAGGAAATGAGCAGTTCTTC. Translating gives CATTERGRAGNEQFF.

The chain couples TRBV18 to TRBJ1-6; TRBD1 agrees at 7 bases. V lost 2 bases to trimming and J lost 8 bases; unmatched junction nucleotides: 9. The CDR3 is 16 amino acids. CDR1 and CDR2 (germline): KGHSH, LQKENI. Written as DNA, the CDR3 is TGTGCCAGCTCACCAACTCAGGGGGTCTTAGATTCACCCCTCCACTTT. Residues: CASSPTQGVLDSPLHF.

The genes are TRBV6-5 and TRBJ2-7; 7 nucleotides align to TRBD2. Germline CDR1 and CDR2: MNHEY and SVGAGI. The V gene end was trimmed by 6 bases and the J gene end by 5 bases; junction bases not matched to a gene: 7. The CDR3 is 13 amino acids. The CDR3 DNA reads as TGTGCCAGCAGCCCTCGGGACTATCACGAGCAGTACTTC. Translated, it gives CASSPRDYHEQYF.

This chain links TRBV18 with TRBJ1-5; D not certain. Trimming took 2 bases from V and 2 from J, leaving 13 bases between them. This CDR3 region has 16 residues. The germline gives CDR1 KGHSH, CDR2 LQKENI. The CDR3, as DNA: TGTGCCAGCTCACCAGCCACTAATTTCGGCAATCAGCCCCAGCATTTT. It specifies CASSPATNFGNQPQHF.

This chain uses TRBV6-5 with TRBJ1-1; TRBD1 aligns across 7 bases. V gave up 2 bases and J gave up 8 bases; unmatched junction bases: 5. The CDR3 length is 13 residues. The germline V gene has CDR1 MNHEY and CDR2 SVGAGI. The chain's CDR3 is CASSYGDREEAFF. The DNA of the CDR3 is TGTGCCAGCAGTTACGGCGACAGGGAGGAAGCTTTCTTT.

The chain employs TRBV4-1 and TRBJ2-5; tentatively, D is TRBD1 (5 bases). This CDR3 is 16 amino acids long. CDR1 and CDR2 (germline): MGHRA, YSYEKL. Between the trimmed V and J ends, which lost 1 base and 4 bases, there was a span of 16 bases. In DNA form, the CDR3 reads TGCGCCAGCAGCCAAGCTTCGACAGATCCACTAGAGACCCAGTACTTC. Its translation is CASSQASTDPLETQYF.